The TCR beta chain described here comes from a study of cytotoxic CD8 clonotypes in ibrutinib-treated CLL. The V gene's germline CDR1 is SGHTA and CDR2 FQGNSA. CDR3 size: 13 residues. Trimming shortened V by 5 bases and J by 5 bases, and 10 bases separated the two germline ends. Study conclusions and caveats: Baseline clonality, higher than in age-matched healthy donors, tracked circulating CD8+ T-cell counts. Ibrutinib response saw clonality rise, and progression saw it return toward baseline.

Genomic DNA in an amount of about 2 micrograms was extracted from cryopreserved PBMCs and used for the preparation of TCR beta libraries. On this clone: Its specificity is not known.

Target depth was 1 in 200,000 to 1 in 1 million T cells, about 10x per clonotype. This table comes from immunoSEQ multiplex PCR, and its TCRdb copy is limited to in-frame clones, with some not included. The sample shows about 160,000 clones, around 80% of them seen only once. V and J are TRBV7-2 and TRBJ1-5; no firm D call. The TCR was taken from a human donor with chronic lymphocytic leukemia. The input for sequencing was PBMCs, taken after 24 months of ibrutinib treatment. The CDR3 DNA reads as TGTGCCAGCAGCGAGCGTGGCCATCAGCCCCAGCATTTT. This translates into CASSERGHQPQHF.